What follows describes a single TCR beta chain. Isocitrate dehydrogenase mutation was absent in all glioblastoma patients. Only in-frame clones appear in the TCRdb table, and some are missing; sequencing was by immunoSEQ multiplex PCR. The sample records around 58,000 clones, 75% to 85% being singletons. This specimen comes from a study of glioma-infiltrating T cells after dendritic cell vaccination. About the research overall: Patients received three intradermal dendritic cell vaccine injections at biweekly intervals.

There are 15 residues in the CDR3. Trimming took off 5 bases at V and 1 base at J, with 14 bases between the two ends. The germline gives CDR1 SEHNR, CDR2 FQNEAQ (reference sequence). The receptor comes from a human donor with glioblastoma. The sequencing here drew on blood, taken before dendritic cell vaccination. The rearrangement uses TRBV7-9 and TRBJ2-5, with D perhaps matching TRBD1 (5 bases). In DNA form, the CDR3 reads TGTGCCAGCAGCCCGACCCAGACAGCCCAAGAGACCCAGTACTTC. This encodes CASSPTQTAQETQYF. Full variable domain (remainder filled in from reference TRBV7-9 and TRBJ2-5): DTGVSQNPRHKITKRGQNVTFRCDPISEHNRLYWYRQTLGQGPEFLTYFQNEAQLEKSRLLSDRFSAERPKGSFSTLEIQRTEQGDSAMYLCASSPTQTAQETQYFGPGTRLLVL.